Following are 18 T cell receptor beta chains from one sample sequenced in a study of PD-L1 blockade in urothelial cancer. Time point in this sample: pretreatment peripheral blood. Assay: immunoSEQ multiplex PCR; the TCRdb copy retains only in-frame clones and omits some. The table lists 55,000 to 80,000 clones, about 86% of them singletons. Here the sequenced sample was PBMCs, taken around atezolizumab (anti-PD-L1) treatment. These receptors were obtained from a man between 60 and 70 years old with urothelial cancer.

This sequence joins TRBV2 and TRBJ1-2; 8 positions match TRBD1. Germline loops: CDR1 SNHLY, CDR2 FYNNEI. V dropped 5 bases and J dropped 1; count of bases not matched to a gene: 6. The CDR3 runs 15 residues. CDR3 in DNA: TGTGCCAGCAGTTTAACGACAGGGGTTAACTATGGCTACACCTTC. Its protein is CASSLTTGVNYGYTF.

The chain couples TRBV7-3 to TRBJ1-2, with D hard to call. Germline values: CDR1 SGHTA, CDR2 FQGTGA. This CDR3 region has 14 residues. V was pared by 6 bases and J by 7 bases, with 18 bases between. In DNA, the CDR3 is TGTGCCAGCAGATCAGACCCCACGGCGGCTGGCTACACCTTC. Translating it yields CASRSDPTAAGYTF.

The rearrangement links TRBV5-1 to TRBJ1-1; possibly TRBD1 for D (6 bases). The germline V gene encodes CDR1 SGHRS and CDR2 YFSETQ. CDR3 length: 15 amino acids. Deletions cut 1 base from V and 1 base from J, with 11 bases between. In DNA form, the CDR3 reads TGCGCCAGCAGCTTGAGGGAGGGGGGGAACACTGAAGCTTTCTTT. This gives the protein CASSLREGGNTEAFF.

This clone appeared once. The CDR3 here is CASSYSPSGAYEQYF. CDR3 in DNA: TGTGCCAGCAGTTACTCTCCTAGCGGAGCCTACGAGCAGTACTTC. The V gene is TRBV6-6, the J gene TRBJ2-7; 7 bases are a match to TRBD2. V trimming: 0 bases; J trimming: 2 bases; junction bases outside the gene matches: 4. Germline CDR1 is MNHNY and CDR2 is SVGAGI (reference sequence). This CDR3 comprises 15 residues.

The chain is built from TRBV2 and TRBJ2-7; 9 bases map to TRBD2. Germline values: CDR1 SNHLY, CDR2 FYNNEI. J was trimmed by 1 base and V by 8 bases; bases with no gene match: 6. This CDR3 is 14 amino acids long. In DNA, the CDR3 is TGTGCCAGCGGAAGCGGGGGGCCGTCCTACGAGCAGTACTTC. As protein: CASGSGGPSYEQYF.

The sample holds one count of this clone. V usage is TRBV5-8 and J usage is TRBJ1-1; 7 bases match TRBD1. Losses at the gene ends were 0 bases for V and 6 bases for J; bases not matched to a gene: 5. This CDR3 contains 14 residues. Germline assignment: CDR1 SGHTS and CDR2 YDEGEE. Here the CDR3 reads CASSLEGGFSEAFF. Here the CDR3 DNA reads TGTGCCAGCAGCTTGGAAGGGGGCTTTTCTGAAGCTTTCTTT.

The genes are TRBV30 and TRBJ2-2; D ambiguous. V lost 5 bases and J 7 bases, leaving 20 bases between the germline ends. The CDR3 consists of 15 residues. Germline values: CDR1 GTSNPN, CDR2 SVGIG (reference sequence). CDR3 DNA: TGTGCCTGGTCTGTACTAAGCTATTCCGGCGGGGAGCTGTTTTTT. Translated: CAWSVLSYSGGELFF. Full variable domain (outside the CDR3, taken from reference TRBV30 and TRBJ2-2): SQTIHQWPATLVQPVGSPLSLECTVEGTSNPNLYWYRQAAGRGLQLLFYSVGIGQISSEVPQNLSASRPQDRQFILSSKKLLLSDSGFYLCAWSVLSYSGGELFFGEGSRLTVL.

V and J are TRBV7-8 and TRBJ1-1; D possibly corresponds to TRBD1 (5 bases). V was pared by 1 base and J by 4 bases, with 16 bases between. The germline V gene has CDR1 SGHVS and CDR2 FQNEAQ. This CDR3 contains 16 residues. The CDR3 spells CASSLVGSGWVTEAFF. DNA of the CDR3: TGTGCCAGCAGCTTAGTGGGGTCAGGGTGGGTCACTGAAGCTTTCTTT.

This rearrangement joins TRBV5-4 to TRBJ1-4; 7 bases are a match to TRBD1. The CDR3 contains 14 residues. Germline loops: CDR1 SGHNT, CDR2 YYREEE (reference sequence). Trimming removed 4 bases from V and 8 bases from J; junction bases left unmatched: 8. Here the CDR3 reads CASSAQGRGEKLFF. CDR3 nucleotide sequence: TGTGCCAGCAGCGCACAGGGGAGAGGAGAAAAACTGTTTTTT.

V is TRBV19 and J is TRBJ2-2; D call uncertain. Germline V gene lookup returns CDR1 LNHDA and CDR2 SQIVND (reference sequence). The V gene lost 6 bases and the J gene lost 1 base, with 6 bases spanning the gap. This CDR3 is 13 amino acids long. CDR3 region: CASRLVNTGELFF. CDR3 coding DNA: TGTGCCAGTAGACTTGTGAACACCGGGGAGCTGTTTTTT.

J is TRBJ1-1 and V is TRBV7-6; no reliable D call. Trimming stripped 0 bases from V and 1 base from J, with 9 bases between. CDR3 length equals 15 residues. CDR1 is SGHVS, CDR2 FNYEAQ, per germline. CDR3 residues: CASSLAPEGNTEAFF. The CDR3 nucleotides are TGTGCCAGCAGCTTAGCTCCCGAGGGGAACACTGAAGCTTTCTTT.

The chain couples TRBV5-1 to TRBJ1-1; the D gene is possibly TRBD1 (6 bases). V lost 4 bases and J 6 bases, leaving 16 bases between the germline ends. The germline gives CDR1 SGHRS, CDR2 YFSETQ. This CDR3 comprises 14 residues. The CDR3 sequence: CASSNPQGRAEAFF. Here the CDR3 DNA reads TGCGCCAGCAGCAATCCACAGGGAAGGGCTGAAGCTTTCTTT.

This rearrangement joins TRBV10-1 to TRBJ2-1; 9 bases map to TRBD1. V was clipped by 0 bases and J by 3 bases; unmatched bases: 3. Germline-derived CDR1 and CDR2 are WNHNN and SYGVQD (reference sequence). The CDR3 loop spans 16 amino acids. The CDR3 region is CASSESRQGGYNEQFF. The CDR3 bases are TGCGCCAGCAGTGAGTCACGACAGGGGGGCTACAATGAGCAGTTCTTC.

The CDR3: CASSLGAGTDTQYF. CDR3 nucleotides: TGTGCCAGCAGCTTAGGGGCCGGCACAGATACGCAGTATTTT. The chain couples TRBV7-2 to TRBJ2-3; D remains ambiguous. Trimming removed 1 base at V and 1 base at J, with 6 bases between. Germline CDR1 SGHTA, CDR2 FQGNSA. The CDR3 covers 14 residues.

The V gene is TRBV9, the J gene TRBJ2-7; D may be TRBD1 (6 bases). The germline V gene has CDR1 SGDLS and CDR2 YYNGEE. CDR3 length: 14 amino acids. Trimming took off 4 bases at V and 0 bases at J, with 11 bases between the two ends. CDR3 region: CASSPQTGSYEQYF. The CDR3 DNA reads TGTGCCAGCAGCCCCCAGACAGGCTCCTACGAGCAGTACTTC. Looking up the rest from reference TRBV9 and TRBJ2-7 gives the full variable domain: DSGVTQTPKHLITATGQRVTLRCSPRSGDLSVYWYQQSLDQGLQFLIQYYNGEERAKGNILERFSAQQFPDLHSELNLSSLELGDSALYFCASSPQTGSYEQYFGPGTRLTVT.

The chain joins TRBV5-1 to TRBJ1-1, with D possibly TRBD1 on 6 matching bases. The V and J ends lost 0 bases and 1 base respectively, with 10 bases between them. Germline assignment: CDR1 SGHRS and CDR2 YFSETQ. CDR3 length equals 15 residues. This CDR3 is CASSLEDRWNTEAFF. CDR3 in DNA: TGCGCCAGCAGCTTGGAGGACAGATGGAACACTGAAGCTTTCTTT. Full variable domain (outside the CDR3, taken from reference TRBV5-1 and TRBJ1-1): KAGVTQTPRYLIKTRGQQVTLSCSPISGHRSVSWYQQTPGQGLQFLFEYFSETQRNKGNFPGRFSGRQFSNSRSEMNVSTLELGDSALYLCASSLEDRWNTEAFFGQGTRLTVV.

This chain uses TRBV2 with TRBJ1-5; TRBD1 aligns across 9 bases. Germline-derived CDR1 and CDR2 are SNHLY and FYNNEI. The CDR3 extends over 13 amino acids. V was clipped by 6 bases and J by 7 bases; unmatched bases: 4. The CDR3 nucleotides are TGTGCCAGCAGGGACAGGGGCGCGCAGCCCCAGCATTTT. This codes for CASRDRGAQPQHF. The whole variable domain, remainder taken from reference TRBV2 and TRBJ1-5, is EPEVTQTPSHQVTQMGQEVILRCVPISNHLYFYWYRQILGQKVEFLVSFYNNEISEKSEIFDDQFSVERPDGSNFTLKIRSTKLEDSAMYFCASRDRGAQPQHFGDGTRLSIL.

V and J are TRBV6-5 and TRBJ1-1, with D possibly being TRBD1 (6 bases). V was pared by 0 bases and J by 4 bases, with 12 bases between. The CDR3 is 15 amino acids. Germline V gene data show CDR1 as MNHEY and CDR2 as SVGAGI. CDR3 coding DNA: TGTGCCAGCAGTTACTCGCCCTTAGGGGGCACTGAAGCTTTCTTT. It codes for CASSYSPLGGTEAFF.